These 12 T cell receptor beta chains were all obtained from the same sample, sequenced in a study of blood T cells in healthy people across ages. A J-beta primer mix and a sample-barcoded 5' primer were used in a second PCR of about 7 to 12 cycles. TCRdb recomputed calls from the 5' RACE reads with MiXCR, one row per CDR3 protein. This sample has approximately 2,000,000 distinct CDR3 sequences, with 30% to 40% found just once. Sequencing used blood. These receptors all stem from a human donor in good health.

The rearrangement uses TRBV7-2 and TRBJ1-2; a weak D match, TRBD1 (6 bases). From germline, CDR1 is SGHTA and CDR2 FQGNSA. Trimming left V 5 bases short and J 2 bases short, with 15 bases between. The CDR3 totals 15 residues. In nucleotides, the CDR3 is TGTGCCAGCAGCCCCACAACAGGGTACAACTATGGCTACACCTTC. Protein product: CASSPTTGYNYGYTF.

The chain combines TRBV20-1 with TRBJ2-3; D possibly uses TRBD1 or TRBD2 (5 bases each). CDR1 is DFQATT and CDR2 is SNEGSKA in the germline V gene (reference sequence). The CDR3 spans 12 residues. V lost 6 bases and J lost 3, with 10 bases in between. CDR3 sequence (DNA): TGCAGTGCCCTATGGGGGACAGATACGCAGTATTTT. It yields the protein CSALWGTDTQYF.

The J gene is TRBJ1-2, the V gene TRBV7-9; possibly TRBD1 for D (5 bases). CDR3 length: 13 amino acids. From germline, CDR1 is SEHNR and CDR2 FQNEAQ (reference sequence). Trimming removed 5 bases at V and 6 bases at J, with 13 bases between. DNA of the CDR3: TGTGCCAGCAGCCTAATGGCGGGACATGGCTACACCTTC. It translates to CASSLMAGHGYTF.

Concerning this clonotype: A much larger clone lies a single base off, so this may be a read error. This rearrangement joins TRBV6-4 to TRBJ2-1; D unclear. The J call could be wrong; TRBJ2-7 is a better fit for the DNA end. Germline V CDR1 and CDR2: MRHNA, SNTAGT. The CDR3 totals 13 residues. The CDR3 loop reads CATSKGSENEQYF. DNA of the CDR3: TGTGCCACCTCTAAGGGATCGGAAAATGAGCAGTACTTC.

The V call is TRBV7-2, the J call TRBJ2-5, with D perhaps TRBD1 or TRBD2 (5 bases each). Trimming took 4 bases from V and 1 from J, leaving 10 bases between them. Germline CDR1 is SGHTA and CDR2 is FQGNSA. The CDR3 sequence is 14 residues long. The CDR3 sequence is CASSSQGPQETQYF. CDR3 nucleotide sequence: TGTGCCAGCAGCTCCCAGGGACCCCAAGAGACCCAGTACTTC.

This clonotype was observed a few times. The chain employs TRBV10-3 and TRBJ2-2; D unclear. Trimming took 3 bases from V and 6 from J, leaving 14 bases between them. CDR1 is ENHRY, CDR2 SYGVKD, per germline. CDR3 length: 15 amino acids. CDR3 bases: TGTGCCATCAGTGAAGACTTTGAGGTCGCCGGGGAGCTGTTTTTT. This gives the protein CAISEDFEVAGELFF.

The CDR3 loop reads CASNYLDSTDTQYF. CDR3 sequence (DNA): TGTGCCAGCAATTACCTGGACAGCACAGATACGCAGTATTTT. The chain uses TRBV2 and TRBJ2-3; unclear D gene. Per germline, CDR1 SNHLY and CDR2 FYNNEI. V was pared by 7 bases and J by 0 bases, with 11 bases between. This CDR3 is built from 14 residues.

The gene calls are TRBV7-9 and TRBJ1-1; D gene unclear. CDR1 is SEHNR, CDR2 FQNEAQ, per germline (reference sequence). Deletions cut 2 bases from V and 4 bases from J, with 11 bases between. The CDR3 totals 14 residues. The CDR3 DNA reads as TGTGCCAGCAGCTTACAGTCTGGATTCACTGAAGCTTTCTTT. It codes for CASSLQSGFTEAFF.

This clonotype was counted only a few times. The V call is TRBV27, the J call TRBJ2-7, with TRBD1 identical over 8 bases. V was pared by 7 bases and J by 0 bases, with 5 bases of the junction left unmatched. The CDR3 length is 14 residues. CDR1 and CDR2 from the germline V gene are MNHEY and SMNVEV (reference sequence). DNA for the CDR3: TGTGCCAGCAAAATTACAGGGGGCTCCTACGAGCAGTACTTC. Translated, it gives CASKITGGSYEQYF.

This chain links TRBV29-1 with TRBJ1-3; D remains ambiguous. Germline V CDR1 and CDR2: SQVTM, ANQGSEA. The ends were cut back, 8 bases at V and 2 bases at J, with 13 bases in the middle. This CDR3 comprises 13 residues. CDR3 sequence: CSINSRAGNTIYF. DNA for the CDR3: TGCAGCATCAACTCCCGGGCTGGAAACACCATATATTTT.

V and J are TRBV10-3 and TRBJ2-2; 8 bases are a match to TRBD1. The CDR3 sequence is 15 residues long. V was clipped by 10 bases and J by 1 base; unmatched bases: 8. The germline gives CDR1 ENHRY, CDR2 SYGVKD. The CDR3 DNA reads TGTGCCACTACCCGGGGGACAGGGAACACCGGGGAGCTGTTTTTT. Translated, it gives CATTRGTGNTGELFF.

In its sample, this clonotype was seen a few times. The genes are TRBV7-9 and TRBJ1-2; 7 positions match TRBD1. V gave up 1 base and J gave up 8 bases; unmatched junction bases: 4. The CDR3 totals 13 residues. Germline V gene data show CDR1 as SEHNR and CDR2 as FQNEAQ (reference sequence). CDR3 in amino acids: CASSLGDSGGYTF. The CDR3 DNA reads TGTGCCAGCAGCTTAGGGGACAGCGGCGGCTACACCTTC.